The rows below give T cell receptor beta chains drawn from one sample of a study of cytomegalovirus exposure and HLA in healthy donors. Some clones are missing from TCRdb's copy, which holds only in-frame ones; the method was immunoSEQ multiplex PCR. Of about 61,000 clones in the sample, around 89% were seen once. Input material: PBMCs. The receptors derive from a man between 25 and 39 years old in good health and CMV-seropositive. Both conserved end residues are part of each CDR3. The D gene is left open where the match is weak. Expanded clones get a size class; other rows say once, few or many, or leave the size out.

d_gene: TRBD1
abundance: .
v_gene: TRBV19
j_gene: TRBJ2-7
CDR3aa: CASSGRTGAYEQYF
CDR3nt: TGTGCCAGTAGTGGCCGGACAGGGGCCTACGAGCAGTACTTC

d_gene: TRBD2
abundance: .
v_gene: TRBV13
j_gene: TRBJ2-1
CDR3aa: CASTLAGYSYNEQFF
CDR3nt: TGTGCCAGCACCTTAGCGGGATACTCCTACAATGAGCAGTTCTTC

d_gene: .
abundance: .
v_gene: TRBV4-2
j_gene: TRBJ2-3
CDR3aa: CASSQRGTDTQYF
CDR3nt: TGTGCCAGCAGCCAGAGGGGCACAGATACGCAGTATTTT

d_gene: TRBD1
abundance: .
v_gene: TRBV5-4
j_gene: TRBJ1-4
CDR3aa: CASSLRDRNEKLFF
CDR3nt: TGTGCCAGCAGCTTGCGGGACAGAAATGAAAAACTGTTTTTT

d_gene: .
abundance: few
v_gene: TRBV6-6
j_gene: TRBJ1-4
CDR3aa: CASSLSHGTGEKLFF
CDR3nt: TGTGCCAGCAGTCTATCTCATGGTACAGGGGAAAAACTGTTTTTT

d_gene: .
abundance: .
v_gene: TRBV6-1
j_gene: TRBJ1-2
CDR3aa: CASSSQDGNYGYTF
CDR3nt: TGTGCCAGCAGTTCACAGGATGGCAACTATGGCTACACCTTC

d_gene: .
abundance: few
v_gene: TRBV10-3
j_gene: TRBJ2-5
CDR3aa: CAISHDRQETQYF
CDR3nt: TGTGCCATCAGTCACGACAGGCAAGAGACCCAGTACTTC

d_gene: TRBD2
abundance: .
v_gene: TRBV5-1
j_gene: TRBJ2-3
CDR3aa: CASSPIAGGPGDTQYF
CDR3nt: TGCGCCAGCAGCCCGATAGCGGGAGGGCCGGGAGATACGCAGTATTTT

d_gene: TRBD2
abundance: .
v_gene: TRBV7-2
j_gene: TRBJ2-5
CDR3aa: CASSFSGRRETQYF
CDR3nt: TGTGCCAGCAGCTTTAGCGGGAGAAGAGAGACCCAGTACTTC

d_gene: .
abundance: .
v_gene: TRBV18
j_gene: TRBJ1-1
CDR3aa: CARSPRGLNTEAFF
CDR3nt: TGTGCCAGATCACCAAGGGGCCTGAACACTGAAGCTTTCTTT

d_gene: TRBD2
abundance: .
v_gene: TRBV25-1
j_gene: TRBJ2-1
CDR3aa: CASSDIRAGAHNEQFF
CDR3nt: TGTGCCAGCAGTGACATTCGGGCGGGAGCCCACAATGAGCAGTTCTTC

d_gene: TRBD1
abundance: .
v_gene: TRBV11-3
j_gene: TRBJ2-7
CDR3aa: CASSPARGLNKQYF
CDR3nt: TGTGCCAGCAGCCCCGCCAGGGGGCTTAACAAGCAGTACTTC

d_gene: .
abundance: .
v_gene: TRBV11-3
j_gene: TRBJ2-6
CDR3aa: CASSTDESGANVLTF
CDR3nt: TGTGCCAGCAGTACAGACGAAAGTGGGGCCAACGTCCTGACTTTC

d_gene: .
abundance: once
v_gene: TRBV21-1
j_gene: TRBJ2-7
CDR3aa: CASSLAGGPGEQYF
CDR3nt: TGTGCCAGCAGCTTAGCGGGAGGGCCAGGGGAGCAGTACTTC

d_gene: .
abundance: .
v_gene: TRBV9
j_gene: TRBJ2-5
CDR3aa: CASSVGGGTGSPLEETQYF
CDR3nt: TGTGCCAGCAGCGTAGGTGGAGGGACGGGGTCCCCCTTAGAAGAGACCCAGTACTTC

d_gene: .
abundance: .
v_gene: TRBV30
j_gene: TRBJ1-1
CDR3aa: CAWGIQGKAFF
CDR3nt: TGTGCCTGGGGTATCCAGGGGAAAGCTTTCTTT

d_gene: .
abundance: once
v_gene: TRBV28
j_gene: TRBJ2-7
CDR3aa: CASSPGLSTPFSYEQYF
CDR3nt: TGTGCCAGCAGCCCTGGACTGTCTACTCCTTTTTCCTACGAGCAGTACTTC

d_gene: .
abundance: once
v_gene: TRBV30
j_gene: TRBJ1-1
CDR3aa: CAWSYDGSTTEAFF
CDR3nt: TGTGCCTGGAGTTACGACGGGTCAACGACTGAAGCTTTCTTT

d_gene: TRBD1
abundance: .
v_gene: TRBV5-1
j_gene: TRBJ2-7
CDR3aa: CASSLRTGTYEQYF
CDR3nt: TGCGCCAGCAGCTTGAGGACAGGGACCTACGAGCAGTACTTC

d_gene: .
abundance: .
v_gene: TRBV9
j_gene: TRBJ2-2
CDR3aa: CASSVGVGLSTGELFF
CDR3nt: TGTGCCAGCAGCGTAGGGGTTGGACTATCCACCGGGGAGCTGTTTTTT

d_gene: .
abundance: .
v_gene: TRBV2
j_gene: TRBJ1-1
CDR3aa: CASSFGQLNTEAFF
CDR3nt: TGTGCCAGCAGTTTCGGACAGTTGAACACTGAAGCTTTCTTT

d_gene: TRBD1
abundance: .
v_gene: TRBV11-2
j_gene: TRBJ2-7
CDR3aa: CASSYGTGLQDF
CDR3nt: TGTGCCAGCAGCTACGGGACAGGCCTCCAGGACTTC

d_gene: TRBD2
abundance: .
v_gene: TRBV29-1
j_gene: TRBJ2-1
CDR3aa: CSSPGLAGDNEQFF
CDR3nt: TGCAGTTCTCCGGGACTAGCGGGAGATAATGAGCAGTTCTTC

d_gene: .
abundance: .
v_gene: TRBV5-1
j_gene: TRBJ2-3
CDR3aa: CASSFGGQGDTQYF
CDR3nt: TGCGCCAGCAGCTTTGGAGGGCAAGGGGATACGCAGTATTTT

d_gene: .
abundance: few
v_gene: TRBV5-4
j_gene: TRBJ2-7
CDR3aa: CASSLYGTHYEQYF
CDR3nt: TGTGCCAGCAGCTTGTACGGGACTCACTACGAGCAGTACTTC

d_gene: TRBD1
abundance: .
v_gene: TRBV19
j_gene: TRBJ1-5
CDR3aa: CASSTGTGDSNQPQHF
CDR3nt: TGTGCCAGTAGTACAGGGACAGGGGATAGCAATCAGCCCCAGCATTTT

d_gene: .
abundance: .
v_gene: TRBV25-1
j_gene: TRBJ1-1
CDR3aa: CASSDSGMEAFF
CDR3nt: TGTGCCAGCAGCGACTCCGGGATGGAAGCTTTCTTT

d_gene: .
abundance: .
v_gene: TRBV11-2
j_gene: TRBJ1-1
CDR3aa: CASRRYGNTEAFF
CDR3nt: TGTGCCAGCAGACGGTATGGGAACACTGAAGCTTTCTTT

d_gene: .
abundance: .
v_gene: TRBV21-1
j_gene: TRBJ2-7
CDR3aa: CASSGTSLEQYF
CDR3nt: TGTGCCAGCAGCGGGACTAGCCTGGAGCAGTACTTC

d_gene: .
abundance: .
v_gene: TRBV11-3
j_gene: TRBJ2-7
CDR3aa: CASSPPIENYEQYF
CDR3nt: TGTGCCAGCAGCCCCCCAATAGAGAACTACGAGCAGTACTTC

d_gene: .
abundance: once
v_gene: TRBV6-1
j_gene: TRBJ2-4
CDR3aa: CAVQQGAKNIQYF
CDR3nt: TGTGCCGTACAACAGGGCGCCAAAAACATTCAGTACTTC

d_gene: .
abundance: .
v_gene: TRBV6-5
j_gene: TRBJ2-2
CDR3aa: CASSYQTGELFF
CDR3nt: TGTGCCAGCAGTTATCAAACCGGGGAGCTGTTTTTT

d_gene: .
abundance: .
v_gene: TRBV6-5
j_gene: TRBJ2-2
CDR3aa: CATRWTGELFF
CDR3nt: TGTGCCACCCGGTGGACCGGGGAGCTGTTTTTT

d_gene: .
abundance: .
v_gene: TRBV2
j_gene: TRBJ2-5
CDR3aa: CASSSSRQETQYF
CDR3nt: TGTGCCAGTAGTTCTAGCCGCCAAGAGACCCAGTACTTC

d_gene: .
abundance: .
v_gene: TRBV7-7
j_gene: TRBJ2-1
CDR3aa: CASSLGGDDEQFF
CDR3nt: TGTGCTAGCAGCTTAGGAGGAGATGATGAGCAGTTCTTC

d_gene: .
abundance: .
v_gene: TRBV6-1
j_gene: TRBJ2-6
CDR3aa: CASSAFRGSGANVLTF
CDR3nt: TGTGCCAGCAGTGCCTTTCGGGGGTCTGGGGCCAACGTCCTGACTTTC

d_gene: TRBD2
abundance: .
v_gene: TRBV9
j_gene: TRBJ2-7
CDR3aa: CASSVGTSGYEQYF
CDR3nt: TGTGCCAGCAGCGTAGGGACTAGCGGCTACGAGCAGTACTTC

d_gene: .
abundance: .
v_gene: TRBV7-9
j_gene: TRBJ1-1
CDR3aa: CASSFTENTEAFF
CDR3nt: TGTGCCAGCAGCTTTACAGAGAACACTGAAGCTTTCTTT

d_gene: TRBD1
abundance: .
v_gene: TRBV4-1
j_gene: TRBJ1-3
CDR3aa: CASSQGPQGSSGNTIYF
CDR3nt: TGCGCCAGCAGCCAAGGGCCACAGGGGAGCTCTGGAAACACCATATATTTT

d_gene: .
abundance: once
v_gene: TRBV6-6
j_gene: TRBJ2-7
CDR3aa: CASERVETYEQYF
CDR3nt: TGTGCCAGCGAGAGAGTGGAGACCTACGAGCAGTACTTC

d_gene: TRBD2
abundance: .
v_gene: TRBV7-2
j_gene: TRBJ2-5
CDR3aa: CASSRGLAEQQETQYF
CDR3nt: TGTGCCAGCAGTCGGGGACTAGCGGAACAACAAGAGACCCAGTACTTC

d_gene: TRBD2
abundance: .
v_gene: TRBV7-6
j_gene: TRBJ2-1
CDR3aa: CASSLGLEVSEQFF
CDR3nt: TGTGCCAGCAGCTTGGGACTAGAAGTTAGTGAGCAGTTCTTC

d_gene: .
abundance: .
v_gene: TRBV29-1
j_gene: TRBJ2-7
CDR3aa: CSVRLGSYEQYF
CDR3nt: TGCAGCGTTAGGTTGGGCAGCTACGAGCAGTACTTC

d_gene: TRBD1
abundance: .
v_gene: TRBV6-1
j_gene: TRBJ2-7
CDR3aa: CATLPGTGTIYEQYF
CDR3nt: TGTGCCACCTTACCCGGGACAGGGACAATCTACGAGCAGTACTTC

d_gene: TRBD1
abundance: .
v_gene: TRBV7-2
j_gene: TRBJ1-5
CDR3aa: CASSLDRDQPQHF
CDR3nt: TGTGCCAGCAGCCTCGACAGGGACCAGCCCCAGCATTTT

d_gene: .
abundance: .
v_gene: TRBV7-9
j_gene: TRBJ1-1
CDR3aa: CASSQVFYRDSNTEAFF
CDR3nt: TGTGCCAGCAGCCAAGTGTTTTACAGGGATTCGAACACTGAAGCTTTCTTT

d_gene: .
abundance: .
v_gene: TRBV5-6
j_gene: TRBJ1-1
CDR3aa: CASNIQVNTEAFF
CDR3nt: TGTGCCAGCAACATACAGGTGAACACTGAAGCTTTCTTT

d_gene: TRBD2
abundance: .
v_gene: TRBV9
j_gene: TRBJ2-5
CDR3aa: CASSAGLAGVEEQYF
CDR3nt: TGTGCCAGCAGCGCGGGACTAGCGGGAGTTGAAGAGCAGTACTTC

d_gene: TRBD2
abundance: .
v_gene: TRBV6-6
j_gene: TRBJ2-7
CDR3aa: CASSPTSGFYEQYF
CDR3nt: TGTGCCAGCAGTCCGACTAGCGGATTCTACGAGCAGTACTTC

d_gene: TRBD1
abundance: .
v_gene: TRBV2
j_gene: TRBJ2-7
CDR3aa: CASQTGTGVIEQYF
CDR3nt: TGTGCCAGCCAAACCGGGACAGGGGTAATCGAGCAGTACTTC

d_gene: .
abundance: .
v_gene: TRBV7-9
j_gene: TRBJ2-7
CDR3aa: CASSLIKGADRFYEQYF
CDR3nt: TGTGCCAGCAGCCTAATAAAAGGCGCGGACAGATTCTACGAGCAGTACTTC